This T cell receptor (beta chain) appears in the sequencing data of a study of blood T cell repertoires in COVID-19. Across the study: PBMCs, B-cell-depleted T cells, or T cells were the source of the cDNA or gDNA that made up the material.

Germline CDR1 and CDR2: MNHEY and SMNVEV (reference sequence). This CDR3 has 15 amino acids. The V gene lost 8 bases and the J gene lost 1 base, with 17 bases spanning the gap. Generated by immunoSEQ multiplex PCR, the TCRdb table keeps only in-frame clones and is missing some. The table lists more than 250,000 clones, about 90% of them singletons, with approximately 5.3% in the top ten. What was sequenced was PBMCs or T cells enriched from blood (not recorded which). The clonotype originates from a woman in her 30s who had recovered from COVID-19. The chain uses TRBV27 and TRBJ1-1, with D hard to call. The CDR3 DNA follows: TGTGCCAGCGCCTGGGGAGGGCTCTCGAACACTGAAGCTTTCTTT. Translated: CASAWGGLSNTEAFF.